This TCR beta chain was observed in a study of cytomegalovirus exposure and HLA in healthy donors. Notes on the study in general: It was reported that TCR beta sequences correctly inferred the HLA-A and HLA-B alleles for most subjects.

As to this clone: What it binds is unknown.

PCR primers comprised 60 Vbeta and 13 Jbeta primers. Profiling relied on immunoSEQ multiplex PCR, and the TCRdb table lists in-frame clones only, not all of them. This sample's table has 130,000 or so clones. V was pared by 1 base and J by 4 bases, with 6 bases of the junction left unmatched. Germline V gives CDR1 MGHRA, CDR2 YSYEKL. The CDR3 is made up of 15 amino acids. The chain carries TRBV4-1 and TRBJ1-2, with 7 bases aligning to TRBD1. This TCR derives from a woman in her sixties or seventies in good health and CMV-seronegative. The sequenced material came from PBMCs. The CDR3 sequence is CASSQGDSKTYGYTF. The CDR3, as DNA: TGCGCCAGCAGCCAAGGGGACAGTAAGACCTATGGCTACACCTTC.